What follows are 32 T cell receptor beta chains derived from one specimen sequenced in a study of blood T cell repertoires in COVID-19. Produced via immunoSEQ multiplex PCR; TCRdb's table is partial and in-frame only. The profile shows about 160,000 clones, about 80% of them singletons. Sequencing used peripheral blood. These receptors all come from a man aged 55 to 69 with acute or convalescent COVID-19.

V is TRBV29-1 and J is TRBJ1-1; 8 positions match TRBD1. Trimming at V came to 3 bases and at J to 8 bases, leaving 5 bases not matched to a gene. The CDR3 covers 12 residues. The germline gives CDR1 SQVTM, CDR2 ANQGSEA. The CDR3 is CSVDGQGAEAFF. CDR3 in DNA: TGCAGCGTTGACGGGCAGGGGGCGGAAGCTTTCTTT.

V usage is TRBV24-1 and J usage is TRBJ2-2; D is possibly TRBD1 (6 bases). V shed 4 bases and J shed 7 bases, with 9 bases lying between them. Germline assignment: CDR1 KGHDR and CDR2 SFDVKD. The CDR3 extends over 13 amino acids. CDR3 sequence: CATSEHRVGELFF. The CDR3 DNA sequence: TGTGCCACCAGTGAACACAGGGTCGGGGAGCTGTTTTTT.

V and J are TRBV4-3 and TRBJ1-2; D unclear. The ends were cut back, 1 base at V and 0 bases at J, with 12 bases in the middle. The CDR3 length is 16 residues. Germline V lookup: CDR1 LGHNA, CDR2 YSLEER. Here the CDR3 reads CASSQARHQANYGYTF. The DNA for the CDR3 is TGCGCCAGCAGCCAAGCCCGACATCAAGCTAACTATGGCTACACCTTC.

This rearrangement joins TRBV27 to TRBJ1-2; 7 nucleotides match TRBD1. The CDR3 has 12 residues. Germline CDR1 and CDR2: MNHEY and SMNVEV (reference sequence). Losses at the gene ends were 3 bases for V and 6 bases for J; bases not matched to a gene: 1. CDR3 bases: TGTGCCAGCAGTTTGACAGGGAATGGCTACACCTTC. Protein product: CASSLTGNGYTF.

The V and J genes are TRBV10-1 and TRBJ2-1; 7 bases line up with TRBD2. Germline assignment: CDR1 WNHNN and CDR2 SYGVQD (reference sequence). V lost 2 bases and J lost 5; bases outside the gene matches: 9. The CDR3 contains 16 residues. The DNA for the CDR3 is TGCGCCAGCAGTGAGCGAGCGGGGCCACCCAACAATGAGCAGTTCTTC. Amino acid sequence: CASSERAGPPNNEQFF.

This clone was counted once. V usage is TRBV3-1 (or the pseudogene TRBV3-2) and J usage is TRBJ2-1, with 10 positions matching TRBD1. Germline CDR1 is LGHDT and CDR2 is YNNKEL (reference sequence). The CDR3 runs to 14 residues. V gave up 1 base and J gave up 7 bases; unmatched junction bases: 1. The CDR3 is CASSQVDRGNEQFF. As DNA, the CDR3 is TGTGCCAGCAGCCAAGTGGACAGGGGGAATGAGCAGTTCTTC.

A single count supports this clone. The chain uses TRBV7-8 and TRBJ2-1, with TRBD2 matching 16 bases. Germline assignment: CDR1 SGHVS and CDR2 FQNEAQ. V gave up 3 bases and J gave up 4 bases; unmatched junction bases: 9. The length of the CDR3 is 19 residues. CDR3: CASSFPGTSGGAPYNEQFF. The CDR3 nucleotides are TGTGCCAGCAGCTTTCCCGGGACTAGCGGGGGGGCCCCGTACAATGAGCAGTTCTTC.

In this sample, this clone turned up a few times. The chain joins TRBV7-9 to TRBJ2-2; 10 bases match TRBD1. This CDR3 comprises 15 residues. Per the germline V gene, CDR1 is SEHNR and CDR2 is FQNEAQ (reference sequence). V lost 5 bases to trimming and J lost 6 bases; unmatched junction nucleotides: 6. This CDR3 reads CASSPDRGMPGELFF. DNA of the CDR3: TGTGCCAGCAGCCCGGACAGGGGGATGCCCGGGGAGCTGTTTTTT.

This clone was counted between two and nine times. The chain recombines TRBV24-1 with TRBJ2-5, with 7 positions matching TRBD2. The trim removed 3 bases at V and 7 bases at J, leaving 1 base unmatched. The germline gives CDR1 KGHDR, CDR2 SFDVKD. The CDR3 loop spans 12 amino acids. CDR3 loop: CATSDASGTQYF. CDR3 bases: TGTGCCACCAGTGATGCTAGCGGGACCCAGTACTTC.

This clone was counted only a few times. The genes are TRBV7-9 and TRBJ1-1, with D unresolved. Between the trimmed V and J ends, which lost 5 bases and 0 bases, there was a span of 7 bases. CDR3 length: 13 residues. Germline V gene sequence: CDR1 SEHNR, CDR2 FQNEAQ (reference sequence). The CDR3 DNA is TGTGCCAGCAGCGGCCCTTTGAACACTGAAGCTTTCTTT. Translated, it gives CASSGPLNTEAFF. Supplemented by reference TRBV7-9 and TRBJ1-1, the full variable domain reads DTGVSQNPRHKITKRGQNVTFRCDPISEHNRLYWYRQTLGQGPEFLTYFQNEAQLEKSRLLSDRFSAERPKGSFSTLEIQRTEQGDSAMYLCASSGPLNTEAFFGQGTRLTVV.

This rearrangement joins TRBV28 to TRBJ2-7; D might be TRBD1 (6 bases). Trimming removed 4 bases from V and 0 bases from J, with 10 bases in between. The germline V gene has CDR1 MDHEN and CDR2 SYDVKM. This CDR3 contains 14 residues. The CDR3 sequence: CASSYGTLSYEQYF. CDR3 DNA sequence: TGTGCCAGCAGTTACGGGACACTCTCCTACGAGCAGTACTTC.

A word on this clone: One end of the junction fails to match germline, which may point to a read error. V is TRBV12-3 or TRBV12-4 and J is TRBJ1-1; D unclear. The CDR3 extends over 12 amino acids. In nucleotides, the CDR3 is TGTGCCAGCAATTTACGGAACACTGAAGCTTTCTTT. It translates to CASNLRNTEAFF.

This clone was recorded only once. The V call is TRBV16, the J call TRBJ1-6; 8 bases line up with TRBD1. The CDR3 spans 14 residues. Germline CDR1 KGHSY, CDR2 FQNENV. The junction had 2 bases not matched to a gene; V was cut back by 5 bases and J by 5 bases. Written as DNA, the CDR3 is TGTGCCAGCAGCGGGGGACAGGATAATTCACCCCTCCACTTT. It encodes CASSGGQDNSPLHF.

The chain has TRBV5-5 and TRBJ1-1; maybe TRBD1 (5 bases). The CDR3 runs to 17 residues. The V gene lost 0 bases and the J gene lost 5 bases, with 20 bases spanning the gap. Germline CDR1 SGHKS, CDR2 YYEKEE (reference sequence). CDR3 sequence reads: CASSLVIRTGLDTEAFF. CDR3 sequence (DNA): TGTGCCAGCAGCTTGGTCATCCGTACAGGTTTGGATACTGAAGCTTTCTTT.

The genes are TRBV6-5 and TRBJ2-2; no clear D gene. V dropped 10 bases and J dropped 4 bases, with 16 bases sitting between them. The CDR3 extends over 14 amino acids. From germline, CDR1 is MNHEY and CDR2 SVGAGI. CDR3 loop: CATERSGFTGELFF. CDR3 DNA sequence: TGTGCCACGGAGAGGTCCGGATTCACCGGGGAGCTGTTTTTT.

CDR3 sequence (DNA): TGTGCCAGCAGTCGGACAGGGGAAACTGAAGCTTTCTTT. Translating it yields CASSRTGETEAFF. The chain combines TRBV2 with TRBJ1-1; 9 bases are shared with TRBD1. Trimming removed 5 bases from V and 5 bases from J; junction bases left unmatched: 3. The germline V gene has CDR1 SNHLY and CDR2 FYNNEI. This CDR3 spans 13 amino acids.

The J gene is TRBJ2-7, the V gene TRBV5-4; 7 bases agree with TRBD1. CDR1 is SGHNT, CDR2 YYREEE, per germline (reference sequence). The CDR3 covers 15 residues. Trimming cost V 3 bases and J 2 bases; bases outside gene matches: 8. CDR3 amino acids: CASSYTGVPPYEQYF. CDR3 nucleotides: TGTGCCAGCAGCTACACAGGGGTGCCCCCCTACGAGCAGTACTTC.

The rearrangement links TRBV5-6 to TRBJ1-5; 9 bases fit TRBD1. Germline V lookup: CDR1 SGHDT, CDR2 YYEEEE. The V segment lost 1 base and the J segment 6 bases; nucleotides outside the gene matches: 5. The CDR3 is 15 residues long. The CDR3 region has the DNA TGTGCCAGCAGCTTGAGGGACAGGGCGTTTCAGCCCCAGCATTTT. Translated: CASSLRDRAFQPQHF. The entire variable domain, with the rest obtained from reference TRBV5-6 and TRBJ1-5, is as follows: DAGVTQSPTHLIKTRGQQVTLRCSPKSGHDTVSWYQQALGQGPQFIFQYYEEEERQRGNFPDRFSGHQFPNYSSELNVNALLLGDSALYLCASSLRDRAFQPQHFGDGTRLSIL.

CDR3 amino acids: CASSSIPADTQYF. The CDR3 nucleotides read TGTGCCAGCAGCTCTATCCCGGCAGATACGCAGTATTTT. This sequence joins TRBV7-3 and TRBJ2-3; D gene ambiguous. Deletions cut 4 bases from V and 4 bases from J, with 9 bases between. The CDR3 extends over 13 amino acids. The V gene's germline CDR1 is SGHTA and CDR2 FQGTGA.

The rearrangement joins TRBV10-2 to TRBJ1-1; the D is unclear. Germline assignment: CDR1 WSHSY and CDR2 SAAADI. The CDR3 has 15 amino acids. Trimming removed 8 bases from V and 2 bases from J, with 18 bases in between. The CDR3 loop is CASAEMGGGNTEAFF. CDR3 in DNA: TGCGCCAGCGCCGAGATGGGCGGAGGCAACACTGAAGCTTTCTTT.

DNA for the CDR3: TGTGCCACCAGCAGAGACCGTATCGGTTCTAACTATGGCTACACCTTC. This encodes CATSRDRIGSNYGYTF. This chain connects TRBV15 to TRBJ1-2; unclear D gene. CDR1 is LNHNV, CDR2 YYDKDF, per germline (reference sequence). CDR3 size: 16 residues. V lost 0 bases to trimming and J lost 0 bases, with 11 bases between them.

This clone was picked up one time. V gene TRBV6-1 combines with J gene TRBJ1-1; 10 bases agree with TRBD1. The CDR3 is made up of 16 amino acids. Germline CDR1 reads MNHNS; CDR2 reads SASEGT. The ends lost 3 bases at V and 1 base at J; junction bases unmatched: 5. CDR3 DNA: TGTGCCAGCAGTGATAGACAGGGGGCGTGGAACACTGAAGCTTTCTTT. It yields the protein CASSDRQGAWNTEAFF.

This chain joins TRBV5-1 and TRBJ1-5, with a tentative D call TRBD1 (6 bases). Germline V CDR1 and CDR2: SGHRS, YFSETQ. The CDR3 totals 14 residues. The V gene lost 4 bases and the J gene lost 7 bases, with 15 bases spanning the gap. The CDR3 loop is CASSILNRDQPQHF. The CDR3 DNA reads as TGCGCCAGCAGCATATTGAACAGGGACCAGCCCCAGCATTTT.

The chain's CDR3 is CASSPTGREQYF. The CDR3 coding sequence is TGTGCCAGCAGCCCGACAGGCCGCGAGCAGTACTTC. The rearrangement links TRBV5-6 to TRBJ2-7; the D gene is possibly TRBD1 (6 bases). V was cut by 4 bases and J by 6 bases, with 11 bases left in between. Germline CDR1 SGHDT, CDR2 YYEEEE. The CDR3 runs 12 residues.

J is TRBJ2-3 and V is TRBV6-5; TRBD1 aligns across 8 bases. The CDR3 spans 15 residues. V gave up 0 bases and J gave up 4 bases; unmatched junction bases: 3. Germline V gene sequence: CDR1 MNHEY, CDR2 SVGAGI. The CDR3 here is CASSYSQGASDTQYF. As DNA, the CDR3 is TGTGCCAGCAGTTACTCGCAGGGGGCATCAGATACGCAGTATTTT.

The chain is built from TRBV6-5 and TRBJ1-2, with D possibly TRBD1 on 5 matching bases. Germline V gene lookup returns CDR1 MNHEY and CDR2 SVGAGI. CDR3 length equals 13 residues. V lost 8 bases and J lost 7, with 17 bases in between. The CDR3 sequence is CASRTPGGIGYTF. CDR3 nucleotides: TGTGCCAGCCGGACCCCGGGGGGGATTGGCTACACCTTC.

The rearrangement joins TRBV11-1 to TRBJ1-1; 9 bases line up with TRBD1. This CDR3 comprises 16 residues. Germline V gives CDR1 SGHAT, CDR2 FQDESV (reference sequence). With 5 bases clipped from V and 3 bases from J, the junction kept 10 bases outside the gene matches. The CDR3 bases are TGTGCCAGCAGCCACCAACAGGGGGCGCAACACACTGAAGCTTTCTTT. This codes for CASSHQQGAQHTEAFF.

The chain carries TRBV30 and TRBJ1-2; D uncertain. V lost 5 bases, J lost 0 bases, and 10 bases lay in between. CDR3 size: 13 residues. Per the germline V gene, CDR1 is GTSNPN and CDR2 is SVGIG (reference sequence). CDR3 sequence: CAWGHGANYGYTF. The CDR3 coding sequence is TGTGCCTGGGGCCACGGAGCTAACTATGGCTACACCTTC.

The rearrangement uses TRBV6-2 or TRBV6-3 and TRBJ2-5; weak D call: TRBD1 (6 bases). With 4 bases removed from V and 5 bases from J, the gap between germline ends came to 20 bases. The CDR3 is 16 residues long. Germline loops: CDR1 MNHEY, CDR2 SVGEGT. The CDR3 sequence: CASSSLFRGHGETQYF. CDR3 nucleotide sequence: TGTGCCAGCAGTTCCCTCTTTAGGGGACACGGGGAGACCCAGTACTTC.

The genes are TRBV15 and TRBJ2-1, with 10 bases lining up with TRBD1. The germline V gene has CDR1 LNHNV and CDR2 YYDKDF (reference sequence). V shed 1 base and J 4 bases; nucleotides not matched to a gene: 7. The CDR3 is 17 amino acids. The chain's CDR3 is CATSRARTGGLYNEQFF. The DNA for the CDR3 is TGTGCCACCAGCAGAGCCAGGACAGGGGGTTTGTACAATGAGCAGTTCTTC.

The V gene is TRBV6-6, the J gene TRBJ1-6, with a weak D call TRBD1 (6 bases). Germline CDR1 and CDR2: MNHNY and SVGAGI (reference sequence). The CDR3 has 16 residues. Trimming removed 0 bases at V and 10 bases at J, with 16 bases between. CDR3 loop: CASSYSIEQGGSPLHF. The CDR3 DNA sequence: TGTGCCAGCAGTTACTCGATAGAACAGGGTGGGTCACCCCTCCACTTT.

V usage is TRBV2 and J usage is TRBJ1-6; 8 bases are a match to TRBD1. Per germline, CDR1 SNHLY and CDR2 FYNNEI. The CDR3 extends over 12 amino acids. The trim removed 7 bases at V and 10 bases at J, leaving 3 bases unmatched. The CDR3 sequence is CASTTGGSPLHF. In DNA form, the CDR3 reads TGTGCCAGCACAACAGGGGGATCACCCCTCCACTTT.